Below, 16 T cell receptor beta chains from the same sample are listed, as sequenced in a study of cytomegalovirus exposure and HLA in healthy donors (dated by TCRdb to about 2017). The receptor library was made with the immunoSEQ multiplex PCR assay. A mixture of 60 forward primers for TCR Vbeta segments and 13 reverse primers for TCR Jbeta segments was used in the multiplex PCR. The clones in this table, taken by TCRdb from immuneACCESS, are in-frame only. Not every clone is retained; where verified, under half of the shortfall comes from an unresolved V gene, and the cause of the rest is unknown. In this sample the table shows approximately 110,000 clones, around 67% of which occur a single time. The ten largest clones represent less than 4.5% of the sample. The sequenced material came from PBMCs. The receptor source for this set is a woman aged 40 to 50 in good health and CMV-seronegative.

The chain combines TRBV6-6 with TRBJ2-1, with 8 bases aligning to TRBD2. The CDR3 has 16 residues. The V and J ends lost 0 bases and 6 bases, in that order; junction bases with no gene match: 7. Germline V lookup: CDR1 MNHNY, CDR2 SVGAGI (reference sequence). The CDR3 sequence is CASSYSQREKGNEQFF. Written as DNA, the CDR3 is TGTGCCAGCAGTTACTCGCAGCGGGAGAAGGGCAATGAGCAGTTCTTC.

This chain links TRBV7-9 with TRBJ1-2, with 8 bases that match TRBD1. Germline CDR1 SEHNR, CDR2 FQNEAQ (reference sequence). The CDR3 runs to 15 residues. J lost 7 bases, V lost 5 bases, and 12 bases had no gene match. CDR3 sequence: CASSPWAGGTSGYTF. CDR3 DNA sequence: TGTGCCAGCAGCCCCTGGGCAGGGGGCACGTCTGGCTACACCTTC.

The chain couples TRBV7-2 to TRBJ2-5, with D tentatively TRBD1 (5 bases). The end of the DNA is better explained by TRBJ2-7, so the J call may be wrong. CDR3 size: 13 residues. Germline CDR1 and CDR2: SGHTA and FQGNSA. The CDR3 DNA is TGTGCCAGCAGCTTCAGGGTTTTGGACGAGCAGTACTTC. This translates into CASSFRVLDEQYF.

The rearrangement uses TRBV19 and TRBJ2-6; D is possibly TRBD1 (6 bases). CDR3 length equals 16 residues. Deletions cut 6 bases from V and 1 base from J, with 13 bases between. Germline loops: CDR1 LNHDA, CDR2 SQIVND (reference sequence). The CDR3 DNA reads TGTGCCAGTAGGGACAGATTGGGTTCTGGGGCCAACGTCCTGACTTTC. This translates into CASRDRLGSGANVLTF.

The rearrangement links TRBV19 to TRBJ2-1; the match to TRBD2 covers 11 bases. V was clipped by 8 bases and J by 5 bases; unmatched bases: 5. Per the germline V gene, CDR1 is LNHDA and CDR2 is SQIVND (reference sequence). CDR3 length: 14 amino acids. The CDR3 reads CASSGTSGDNEQFF. The CDR3 region has the DNA TGTGCCAGTTCAGGGACTAGCGGCGACAATGAGCAGTTCTTC.

In its sample, this clone was seen once. This chain joins TRBV6-5 and TRBJ2-7; D not resolved. The germline V and J ends were trimmed by 4 bases and 6 bases, with 13 bases remaining between them. This CDR3 region has 13 residues. Germline assignment: CDR1 MNHEY and CDR2 SVGAGI. The DNA for the CDR3 is TGTGCCAGCAGTTCACGGAGCACTACCGAGCAGTACTTC. It codes for CASSSRSTTEQYF.

The chain carries TRBV27 and TRBJ2-7; 13 nucleotides align to TRBD2. From germline, CDR1 is MNHEY and CDR2 SMNVEV (reference sequence). The CDR3 totals 14 residues. The V gene end was trimmed by 5 bases and the J gene end by 6 bases; junction bases not matched to a gene: 4. The CDR3 nucleotides read TGTGCCAGCAGTGGACTAGCGGGAGTACTCGAGCAGTACTTC. It encodes CASSGLAGVLEQYF.

The gene calls are TRBV6-5 and TRBJ2-5; D gene uncertain. Trimming removed 0 bases at V and 0 bases at J, with 5 bases between. Germline V CDR1 and CDR2: MNHEY, SVGAGI. The CDR3 is 14 amino acids. Here the CDR3 reads CASSYSRNQETQYF. DNA for the CDR3: TGTGCCAGCAGTTACTCCCGTAACCAAGAGACCCAGTACTTC.

This chain links TRBV6-1 with TRBJ2-3, with D perhaps TRBD1 (6 bases). The V end was cut by 10 bases, the J end by 0 bases, with 17 bases between. The germline V gene encodes CDR1 MNHNS and CDR2 SASEGT. This CDR3 region has 15 residues. In DNA form, the CDR3 reads TGTGCCATCCGACAGGAGCGTTTTAGCACAGATACGCAGTATTTT. This encodes CAIRQERFSTDTQYF.

This clone was detected only a few times. V is TRBV9 and J is TRBJ2-6; tentative D call: TRBD2 (5 bases). CDR3 length: 15 amino acids. CDR1 is SGDLS and CDR2 is YYNGEE in the germline V gene. Trimming left V 8 bases short and J 0 bases short, with 12 bases between. The CDR3 nucleotides read TGTGCCAGTCGACCGGGGAGCTCTGGGGCCAACGTCCTGACTTTC. As protein: CASRPGSSGANVLTF.

J is TRBJ2-7 and V is TRBV2, with TRBD2 matching over 8 bases. CDR1 is SNHLY, CDR2 FYNNEI, per germline. The CDR3 covers 15 residues. The V and J ends lost 8 bases and 5 bases, in that order; junction bases with no gene match: 14. The CDR3 DNA follows: TGTGCCAGCCGTCTTCAAGCGGGGGTTCCTGACGAGCAGTACTTC. It encodes CASRLQAGVPDEQYF.

V gene TRBV4-2 combines with J gene TRBJ2-7, with TRBD1 as a possible D gene (6 bases). In germline, CDR1 is LGHNA, CDR2 YNFKEQ. The CDR3 is 17 residues long. V lost 0 bases and J 3 bases, leaving 18 bases between the germline ends. CDR3 in amino acids: CASSQDHQGHRIYEQYF. The CDR3 DNA sequence: TGTGCCAGCAGCCAAGATCACCAGGGACACAGGATCTACGAGCAGTACTTC.

The chain recombines TRBV27 with TRBJ1-2; D remains unclear. CDR3 length: 16 residues. Germline V gene data show CDR1 as MNHEY and CDR2 as SMNVEV (reference sequence). The germline V and J ends were trimmed by 4 bases and 4 bases, with 19 bases remaining between them. The CDR3 DNA is TGTGCCAGCAGTTCACCGAGGGCCACATACCCCTATGGCTACACCTTC. Protein sequence: CASSSPRATYPYGYTF.

The chain carries TRBV18 and TRBJ2-5; D is undetermined. Trimming left V 0 bases short and J 1 base short, with 6 bases between. Germline CDR1 is KGHSH and CDR2 is LQKENI. This CDR3 is built from 14 residues. CDR3 sequence reads: CASSPPLVQETQYF. Here the CDR3 DNA reads TGTGCCAGCTCACCACCGCTAGTCCAAGAGACCCAGTACTTC.

The genes are TRBV2 and TRBJ2-5; TRBD2 agrees at 13 bases. The DNA matches TRBJ2-7 better at its end, which makes the J call doubtful. Germline V CDR1 and CDR2: SNHLY, FYNNEI. CDR3 length equals 15 residues. The CDR3 nucleotides are TGTGCCAGCAGCGCGGGACTAGCGGGACCCTACGAGCAGTACTTC. Translating gives CASSAGLAGPYEQYF.

The rearrangement joins TRBV5-1 to TRBJ2-5, with D maybe TRBD1 (6 bases). The V and J ends lost 8 bases and 1 base respectively, with 18 bases between them. Germline CDR1 reads SGHRS; CDR2 reads YFSETQ. This CDR3 is 15 amino acids long. In nucleotides, the CDR3 is TGCGCCAGTAAGCTTGGGTGGACAGCCCAAGAGACCCAGTACTTC. Amino acid sequence: CASKLGWTAQETQYF.